This T cell receptor (beta chain) was found in a study of blood T cell repertoires in COVID-19. Study-level information: Acute and convalescent COVID-19 samples came from the United States, Italy and Spain. PBMCs, B-cell-depleted T cells, or T cells were the source of the cDNA or gDNA that made up the material.

Only in-frame clones appear in the TCRdb table, and some are missing; sequencing was by immunoSEQ multiplex PCR. The data contain around 250,000 clones, about nine tenths of them seen just once; the ten biggest clones take up 2% to 2.5%. With 0 bases removed from V and 6 bases from J, the gap between germline ends came to 19 bases. The CDR3 is 17 residues long. Germline lookup yields CDR1 WSHSY and CDR2 SAAADI. V is TRBV10-2 and J is TRBJ2-3; D is possibly TRBD2 (6 bases). The sample was peripheral blood. This TCR came from a young man who had recovered from COVID-19. The DNA of the CDR3 is TGCGCCAGCAGTGAGTCTTTAAGCGGGTGGGAAATGGATACGCAGTATTTT. Protein product: CASSESLSGWEMDTQYF.